This TCR beta chain is drawn from a study of cytomegalovirus exposure and HLA in healthy donors. Turning to this clone: What it binds is not known.

The junction had 9 bases not matched to a gene; V was cut back by 4 bases and J by 2 bases. The germline gives CDR1 SGHRS, CDR2 YFSETQ. The CDR3 has 16 amino acids. The donors were part of the 120-subject validation cohort, which stood apart from the roughly 700-subject first cohort. Assay used: immunoSEQ multiplex PCR; TCRdb lists only in-frame clones, some missing. The sample has 99,000 or so clones, about 88% seen once. Study-level results: A few of the chains that were CMV-associated were confirmed in vitro to be specific for CMV antigens. First-cohort TCR clusters tended to co-occur in the roughly 120 validation repertoires, a later analysis found.

The receptor's source is a woman in her late teens or twenties in good health and CMV-seropositive. The specimen sequenced was PBMCs. The V call is TRBV5-1, the J call TRBJ2-3; 8 nucleotides align to TRBD2. This CDR3 reads CASSAPGTRDTDTQYF. The CDR3 DNA reads TGCGCCAGCAGCGCACCCGGGACTAGAGACACAGATACGCAGTATTTT.